This TCR beta chain was sequenced for a study of control samples from healthy donors and cancer patients. TCRdb keeps only in-frame clones here, not all; method: immunoSEQ multiplex PCR. The sample shows about 160,000 clones, just under 95% of them seen only once. V lost 4 bases, J lost 5 bases, and 7 bases stayed unmatched. CDR1 is SGHTA and CDR2 is FQGNSA in the germline V gene. This CDR3 has 14 residues. The source is a woman aged 60-75 years in good health. The sample comprised blood. The gene calls are TRBV7-2 and TRBJ1-1, with 7 positions matching TRBD1. CDR3 nucleotides: TGTGCCAGCAGCTCAGATCCAGGGGGAACTGAAGCTTTCTTT. It specifies CASSSDPGGTEAFF.